A single sample gave rise to the 25 T cell receptor beta chains below, sequenced in a study of post-analysis software for immune sequencing data. Study conclusions and caveats: Patients used a few TRBV segments, including TRBV5-6, TRBV5-1 and TRBV20-1, more often than controls.

Researchers reported that TCR beta cDNA libraries carried unique molecular identifiers. One entry per CDR3 protein, called by TCRdb with MiXCR from the PCR reads. The repertoire holds hundreds of thousands of distinct CDR3 sequences, with over 45% as singletons. Antigen specificity for these receptors is unknown. The sample consisted of blood. Receptor source: a girl aged 2 to 9 with multiple sclerosis.

In nucleotides, the CDR3 is TGCAGCGTTGATTCCTGGGACAACCAAGAGACCCAGTACTTC. Protein sequence: CSVDSWDNQETQYF. V is TRBV29-1 and J is TRBJ2-5; a possible D gene is TRBD1 (6 bases). V gave up 3 bases and J gave up 0 bases, with 11 bases separating them. The V gene's germline CDR1 is SQVTM and CDR2 ANQGSEA. The CDR3 spans 14 residues.

In the case of this clonotype: A junction boundary mismatches the germline segment, possibly from a read error. This chain joins TRBV5-1 and TRBJ1-5; a possible D gene is TRBD1 (6 bases). In germline, CDR1 is SGHRS, CDR2 YFSETQ. This CDR3 region has 14 residues. DNA of the CDR3: TGTGCCAGCAGTTTAGTAGGGGGAGATCAGCCCCAGCATTTT. Translated, it gives CASSLVGGDQPQHF.

This chain connects TRBV6-2 or TRBV6-3 to TRBJ2-5; no definite D call. This CDR3 is 14 amino acids long. The V and J ends lost 4 bases and 7 bases respectively, with 16 bases between them. CDR1 is MNHEY and CDR2 is SVGEGT in the germline V gene. CDR3 bases: TGTGCCAGCAGTTCAGACCTAGGGCCTCTGACCCAGTACTTC. Its translation: CASSSDLGPLTQYF.

V and J are TRBV6-2 or TRBV6-3 and TRBJ2-1; 8 bases fit TRBD2. The CDR3 sequence is 13 residues long. Unmatched junction bases numbered 6, after V lost 6 bases and J lost 8 bases. In germline, CDR1 is MNHEY, CDR2 SVGEGT. The CDR3 protein is CASSPTAGDEQFF. CDR3 bases: TGTGCCAGCAGCCCTACAGCGGGAGATGAGCAGTTCTTC.

The chain recombines TRBV7-2 with TRBJ2-7; D gene uncertain. Germline V gene data show CDR1 as SGHTA and CDR2 as FQGNSA. This CDR3 has 15 amino acids. V lost 4 bases to trimming and J lost 6 bases, with 19 bases between them. The CDR3 DNA is TGTGCCAGCAGCTCCTCAGTGGCTTATGTTCTCGAGCAGTACTTC. Protein sequence: CASSSSVAYVLEQYF.

This clonotype was counted a single time. The chain recombines TRBV12-3 or TRBV12-4 with TRBJ1-1; 9 bases line up with TRBD1. With V trimmed by 3 bases and J by 4 bases, 3 bases remained unmatched. The CDR3 totals 14 residues. CDR3 in amino acids: CASSFGTGSTEAFF. The CDR3 DNA reads as TGTGCCAGCAGTTTCGGGACAGGGTCCACTGAAGCTTTCTTT.

This chain connects TRBV4-1 to TRBJ2-5, with 7 bases identical to TRBD2. Looked up from germline, CDR1 is MGHRA and CDR2 is YSYEKL. CDR3 length: 16 residues. With V trimmed by 0 bases and J by 9 bases, 13 bases remained unmatched. Here the CDR3 reads CASSQETGLRPSSQYF. The CDR3 region has the DNA TGCGCCAGCAGCCAAGAAACGGGACTACGTCCGTCGTCCCAGTACTTC.

This chain links TRBV20-1 with TRBJ2-1, with a possible D match to TRBD2 (5 bases). Germline CDR1 DFQATT, CDR2 SNEGSKA (reference sequence). With 3 bases removed from V and 2 bases from J, the gap between germline ends came to 8 bases. The CDR3 totals 13 residues. In DNA, the CDR3 is TGCAGTGCTAGGGGGAGTACCTACAATGAGCAGTTCTTC. This codes for CSARGSTYNEQFF.

V and J are TRBV7-3 and TRBJ2-1; 9 positions agree with TRBD1. The CDR3 length is 19 residues. Germline V gene sequence: CDR1 SGHTA, CDR2 FQGTGA. V dropped 4 bases and J dropped 3; count of bases not matched to a gene: 16. CDR3 sequence reads: CASSSHFPTGTGIYNEQFF. The CDR3 DNA follows: TGTGCCAGCAGCTCTCATTTCCCAACCGGGACAGGGATCTACAATGAGCAGTTCTTC.

The rearrangement links TRBV11-2 to TRBJ2-5; 14 bases match TRBD2. Germline CDR1 SGHAT, CDR2 FQNNGV. The ends lost 5 bases at V and 4 bases at J; junction bases unmatched: 9. CDR3 size: 17 residues. This chain's CDR3 is CASSPGTSGGRGETQYF. Here the CDR3 DNA reads TGTGCCAGCAGCCCCGGGACTAGCGGGGGCCGGGGAGAGACCCAGTACTTC.

In this sample, this clonotype turned up once. This chain connects TRBV20-1 to TRBJ1-5; 7 bases line up with TRBD1. CDR3 length: 14 amino acids. Germline trimming cut 5 bases from V and 2 bases from J; bases unmatched to any gene: 6. In germline, CDR1 is DFQATT, CDR2 SNEGSKA (reference sequence). The CDR3 nucleotides read TGCAGTGCTCCGCGAGGGGGCGGCAATCAGCCCCAGCATTTT. Its protein product is CSAPRGGGNQPQHF.

V and J are TRBV3-1 and TRBJ2-1, with D possibly being TRBD2 (5 bases). Germline lookup yields CDR1 LGHDT and CDR2 YNNKEL (reference sequence). CDR3 length equals 17 residues. V shed 0 bases and J shed 3 bases, with 15 bases lying between them. The CDR3: CASSQDLFGEFYNEQFF. In DNA form, the CDR3 reads TGTGCCAGCAGCCAAGATCTATTCGGGGAATTCTACAATGAGCAGTTCTTC.

This sequence joins TRBV6-2 or TRBV6-3 and TRBJ2-5; possible D gene TRBD1, 6 bases. The J call is in doubt because the DNA end fits TRBJ2-7 better. Germline V gene data show CDR1 as MNHEY and CDR2 as SVGEGT. This CDR3 contains 13 residues. The CDR3 nucleotides are TGTGCCAGCAGTCGGGACATGCCCTACGAGCAGTACTTC. It encodes CASSRDMPYEQYF.

There are a few counts of this clonotype. The chain recombines TRBV4-2 with TRBJ1-6; D possibly corresponds to TRBD1 (6 bases). V was trimmed by 1 base and J by 13 bases, leaving 14 bases between them. Germline assignment: CDR1 LGHNA and CDR2 YNFKEQ. This CDR3 is built from 14 residues. CDR3 residues: CASSQGTALGPLHF. CDR3 bases: TGTGCCAGCAGCCAAGGGACAGCTCTGGGGCCCCTCCACTTT.

The chain is built from TRBV29-1 and TRBJ2-4, with D possibly TRBD2 on 7 matching bases. CDR1 SQVTM and CDR2 ANQGSEA come from the germline V gene. Trimming stripped 7 bases from V and 3 bases from J, with 22 bases between. This CDR3 contains 16 residues. CDR3 DNA sequence: TGCAGCGGAGTCAGCCCCCGGGGGGCCGGCAAAAACATTCAGTACTTC. This sequence encodes CSGVSPRGAGKNIQYF.

There are a few counts of this clonotype. V gene TRBV7-2 combines with J gene TRBJ2-7; 7 bases map to TRBD2. The DNA matches TRBJ2-5 better at its end, which makes the J call doubtful. Germline V gene sequence: CDR1 SGHTA, CDR2 FQGNSA. The CDR3 consists of 14 residues. As DNA, the CDR3 is TGTGCCAGCGTTCTGAGGGCGGGGGAAGAGACCCAGTACTTC. Its protein product is CASVLRAGEETQYF.

This rearrangement joins TRBV6-5 to TRBJ2-7; D possibly corresponds to TRBD1 (6 bases). Trimming pared 1 base from V and 1 base from J, leaving 11 bases between. CDR3 size: 15 residues. CDR1 is MNHEY, CDR2 SVGAGI, per germline. CDR3 bases: TGTGCCAGCAGTTACTTTGCCAGGGGTTCCTACGAGCAGTACTTC. Translation gives CASSYFARGSYEQYF.

The sample holds a few counts of this clonotype. The J gene is TRBJ2-1, the V gene TRBV4-3; TRBD2 aligns across 13 bases. Germline-derived CDR1 and CDR2 are LGHNA and YSLEER. The CDR3 extends over 18 amino acids. J lost 7 bases, V lost 0 bases, and 9 bases had no gene match. The DNA for the CDR3 is TGCGCCAGCAGCCAAGATAGTTCACTAGCGGGGGGGCGGAATGAGCAGTTCTTC. Encoded protein: CASSQDSSLAGGRNEQFF.

The gene calls are TRBV10-3 and TRBJ1-6; 9 bases agree with TRBD1. J gave up 5 bases and V 6 bases, and 2 bases lay outside the gene matches. Germline V gene sequence: CDR1 ENHRY, CDR2 SYGVKD. This CDR3 comprises 14 residues. The chain's CDR3 is CAIRRTGDNSPLHF. The CDR3 bases are TGTGCCATCAGGCGGACAGGGGATAATTCACCCCTCCACTTT.

This clonotype was found a few times. This chain uses TRBV20-1 with TRBJ2-1; 14 bases match TRBD2. This CDR3 has 14 residues. V dropped 7 bases and J dropped 4; count of bases not matched to a gene: 3. Germline loops: CDR1 DFQATT, CDR2 SNEGSKA (reference sequence). The CDR3 spells CSGGLAGAYNEQFF. CDR3 coding DNA: TGCAGTGGGGGACTAGCGGGAGCTTACAATGAGCAGTTCTTC.

The chain is built from TRBV7-9 and TRBJ2-5; TRBD1 aligns across 10 bases. The J call could be wrong; TRBJ2-7 is a better fit for the DNA end. Germline values: CDR1 SEHNR, CDR2 FQNEAQ (reference sequence). The CDR3 has 15 residues. The CDR3 loop is CASSFTGTGVSEQYF. In DNA, the CDR3 is TGTGCCAGCAGCTTTACCGGGACAGGGGTTTCCGAGCAGTACTTC.

V and J are TRBV2 and TRBJ2-4, with 10 bases matching TRBD2. The J call is in doubt because the DNA end fits TRBJ2-7 better. There are 15 residues in the CDR3. CDR1 SNHLY and CDR2 FYNNEI come from the germline V gene. DNA for the CDR3: TGTGCCAGCAGTGAACCGCTAGCGGGGGCCTACGAGCAGTACTTC. Translated: CASSEPLAGAYEQYF.

The chain recombines TRBV6-2 or TRBV6-3 with TRBJ2-5; D remains unclear. CDR1 MNHEY and CDR2 SVGEGT come from the germline V gene. The CDR3 has 14 amino acids. Trimming took 2 bases from V and 0 from J, leaving 7 bases between them. The CDR3 DNA reads TGTGCCAGCAGTTACCTTGACTACCAAGAGACCCAGTACTTC. Its translation is CASSYLDYQETQYF.

This clonotype was counted a few times. The V and J genes are TRBV6-5 and TRBJ2-1; TRBD2 might be the D (5 bases). CDR1 and CDR2 (germline): MNHEY, SVGAGI. Trimming took 0 bases from V and 5 from J, leaving 14 bases between them. The CDR3 length is 16 residues. CDR3: CASSYSSASGDNEQFF. Here the CDR3 DNA reads TGTGCCAGCAGTTACTCCTCGGCCAGCGGCGACAATGAGCAGTTCTTC.

This clonotype was counted between two and nine times. The CDR3 coding sequence is TGTGCCAGCAGCTTGCTAGCGGGGACCACAGATACGCAGTATTTT. Amino acid sequence: CASSLLAGTTDTQYF. V usage is TRBV7-9 and J usage is TRBJ2-3; 9 bases are shared with TRBD2. Germline CDR1 reads SEHNR; CDR2 reads FQNEAQ (reference sequence). J lost 2 bases, V lost 3 bases, and 3 bases had no gene match. The CDR3 covers 15 residues. The entire variable domain, with the rest obtained from reference TRBV7-9 and TRBJ2-3, is as follows: DTGVSQNPRHKITKRGQNVTFRCDPISEHNRLYWYRQTLGQGPEFLTYFQNEAQLEKSRLLSDRFSAERPKGSFSTLEIQRTEQGDSAMYLCASSLLAGTTDTQYFGPGTRLTVL.